This TCR beta chain comes out of a study of beta chain features in type 1 diabetes. CD4+ cells of the naive, central memory, regulatory and stem cell-like memory types were sorted via CD45RO/CCR7/CD25/CD127/CD95/CD27. The authors reverse transcribed all of the isolated RNA, so sequencing captured expressed TCRB transcripts. The read count averaged about 3.6 million across naive, central memory and regulatory T cell samples. Some clones are missing from TCRdb's copy, which holds only in-frame ones; the method was immunoSEQ multiplex PCR. The top ten clones hold 0.044% of a sample with 300,000 to 450,000 clones, 15% to 20% of them seen once. A few counts support this clone. Its antigen is currently unknown. Study-level results: Whether TCRB rearrangement is influenced by HLA type went unresolved here. More deletions and fewer insertions at VDJ junctions were found in patients with type 1 diabetes.

The clonotype originates from a woman aged 18-35 years in good health. The sample comprised naive CD4+ T cells from blood.

DNA of the CDR3: TGCGCCAGCAGCTTGGACCGGACTAGCGGGGGATATACGCAGTATTTT. It yields the protein CASSLDRTSGGYTQYF. The chain joins TRBV5-1 to TRBJ2-3; 13 nucleotides align to TRBD2. The CDR3 extends over 16 amino acids. J lost 7 bases, V lost 0 bases, and 5 bases had no gene match. Germline V gene lookup returns CDR1 SGHRS and CDR2 YFSETQ.